This record concerns one T cell receptor beta chain sequence. The entry originates in a study of blood T cell repertoires in COVID-19. Study information: From T cells, B-cell-depleted T cells, or PBMCs came the material, which was cDNA or gDNA.

Original data processing: Scientists estimated how many nucleated cells there were by amplifying reference gene primers. Here immunoSEQ multiplex PCR was the method, and the copy in TCRdb shows in-frame clones only, minus some. Clone size and V and J calls were adopted from that table, with D and trimming inferred from the DNA. The sample carries 300,000 to 350,000 clones, over 75% recorded once. Seattle's cohort entered during active infection and was followed longitudinally. V lost 6 bases and J 2 bases, leaving 14 bases between the germline ends. In germline, CDR1 is MNHEY, CDR2 SVGAGI. This CDR3 region has 15 residues.

The TCR sequence derives from a woman aged 25 to 39 with COVID-19, enrolled during active disease. The chain joins TRBV6-5 to TRBJ1-5, with D possibly matching TRBD1 (6 bases). Material for sequencing was peripheral blood. CDR3 sequence (DNA): TGTGCCAGCAGGAGTCACAGGGCTGGCAATCAGCCCCAGCATTTT. This translates into CASRSHRAGNQPQHF.